A single sample gave rise to the 18 T cell receptor beta chains below, sequenced in a study of regulatory T cells in long-lasting Graves disease. Arm-PCR with iRepertoire HTBI primers amplified the CDR3 regions for these TCR beta libraries. MiXCR was run by TCRdb on the multiplex PCR reads, yielding one entry per CDR3 protein. The profile covers around 420,000 distinct CDR3 sequences, with 15% appearing a single time and about 8% taken by the ten largest. The time point is: newly diagnosed GD, antithyroid drugs for less than 3 months. From PBMCs, RNA was extracted and then used to make the TCR library. These data also featured in a second study, about T cells in Graves' hyperthyroidism and ophthalmopathy.

This sample comprised peripheral blood mononuclear cells (PBMCs), obtained at new diagnosis, from a patient treated with antithyroid drugs. These receptors originate from a woman aged 40 to 49 with Graves disease.

This clonotype was picked up many times. This chain connects TRBV6-5 to TRBJ2-5, with a possible D match to TRBD2 (6 bases). The germline V and J ends were trimmed by 1 base and 2 bases, with 8 bases remaining between them. CDR1 is MNHEY, CDR2 SVGAGI, per germline. The CDR3 is 14 amino acids. Here the CDR3 DNA reads TGTGCCAGCAGTTACTGGGGGGATCAAGAGACCCAGTACTTC. Translating gives CASSYWGDQETQYF.

The chain is built from TRBV13 and TRBJ1-1, with D maybe TRBD1 (5 bases). Judging by the DNA end, TRBJ2-3 fits better; the J call may be wrong. Germline V CDR1 and CDR2: PRHDT, FYEKMQ (reference sequence). CDR3 size: 14 residues. CDR3 protein: CASSSTGPTDTQYF. The CDR3 bases are TGTGCCAGCAGCTCTACAGGCCCCACAGATACGCAGTATTTT.

In this sample, this clonotype turned up many times. The chain joins TRBV2 to TRBJ2-4; 8 bases are shared with TRBD1. The CDR3 sequence is 15 residues long. From germline, CDR1 is SNHLY and CDR2 FYNNEI. Trimming removed 6 bases from V and 1 base from J; junction bases left unmatched: 5. CDR3 nucleotides: TGTGCCAGCAGCCGGACAGGGCGTGCCAAAAACATTCAGTACTTC. It is translated as CASSRTGRAKNIQYF.

In this sample, this clonotype turned up many times. The rearrangement uses TRBV11-3 and TRBJ2-7; D ambiguous. Trimming removed 0 bases from V and 5 bases from J, with 11 bases in between. From germline, CDR1 is SGHNT and CDR2 YENEEA. The CDR3 contains 14 residues. CDR3 region: CASSLEAGPNEQYF. CDR3 DNA: TGTGCCAGCAGCTTAGAGGCAGGTCCCAACGAGCAGTACTTC.

This clonotype was recorded many times. The chain combines TRBV20-1 with TRBJ1-6; D may be TRBD1 (6 bases). The V and J ends lost 5 bases and 4 bases respectively, with 12 bases between them. Germline CDR1 and CDR2: DFQATT and SNEGSKA (reference sequence). The CDR3 is 14 amino acids. The chain's CDR3 is CSAPQGDYNSPLHF. The CDR3 bases are TGCAGTGCTCCACAGGGAGATTATAATTCACCCCTCCACTTT.

The sample holds many counts of this clonotype. The chain couples TRBV9 to TRBJ2-1; D remains unclear. Per germline, CDR1 SGDLS and CDR2 YYNGEE. The germline V and J ends were trimmed by 4 bases and 0 bases, with 20 bases remaining between them. CDR3 size: 18 residues. The CDR3 nucleotides read TGTGCCAGCAGCCCTCGGGTAACGCTTACGAGCTCCTACAATGAGCAGTTCTTC. It codes for CASSPRVTLTSSYNEQFF.

This clonotype has a single count. The chain joins TRBV6-1 to TRBJ1-6, with D possibly TRBD1 on 5 matching bases. CDR3 length: 14 amino acids. In germline, CDR1 is MNHNS, CDR2 SASEGT. Trimming stripped 3 bases from V and 11 bases from J, with 14 bases between. DNA for the CDR3: TGTGCCAGCAGTGACAGAGACCTGGGGCCACCCCTCCACTTT. It translates to CASSDRDLGPPLHF.

This clonotype was detected ten times or more. V and J are TRBV6-2 or TRBV6-3 and TRBJ2-1; a possible D gene is TRBD2 (5 bases). Germline V gene sequence: CDR1 MNHEY, CDR2 SVGEGT. The CDR3 totals 14 residues. V was trimmed by 2 bases and J by 10 bases, leaving 15 bases between them. For the CDR3, the DNA is TGTGCCAGCAGTTACAATGGACTTAGGATGGAGCAGTTCTTC. Protein product: CASSYNGLRMEQFF.

The chain uses TRBV13 and TRBJ2-3, with D unresolved. V gave up 3 bases and J gave up 5 bases, with 9 bases separating them. CDR3 length: 13 amino acids. CDR1 and CDR2 (germline): PRHDT, FYEKMQ (reference sequence). CDR3 nucleotides: TGTGCCAGCAGCTTGTGGCTTGAAGATACGCAGTATTTT. Translating gives CASSLWLEDTQYF.

This chain uses TRBV20-1 with TRBJ2-1, with a tentative D call TRBD1 (6 bases). Trimming pared 0 bases from V and 12 bases from J, leaving 15 bases between. This CDR3 contains 13 residues. Germline V CDR1 and CDR2: DFQATT, SNEGSKA (reference sequence). The DNA for the CDR3 is TGCAGTGCTAGAGATGGGGGCCTAAAGGGGCAGTTCTTC. Residues: CSARDGGLKGQFF.

This chain links TRBV9 with TRBJ2-7; D is ambiguous. The CDR3 extends over 13 amino acids. CDR1 and CDR2 (germline): SGDLS, YYNGEE. The ends were cut back, 6 bases at V and 2 bases at J, with 12 bases in the middle. CDR3 residues: CASIYRVAYEQYF. The CDR3 DNA is TGTGCCAGCATATACCGGGTCGCCTACGAGCAGTACTTC.

At least ten counts were recorded for this clonotype. The CDR3 bases are TGTGCCAGCAGCTTCGGGACAGGGATGAACACTGAAGCTTTCTTT. As protein: CASSFGTGMNTEAFF. The V call is TRBV28, the J call TRBJ1-1; TRBD1 aligns across 9 bases. From germline, CDR1 is MDHEN and CDR2 SYDVKM. V trimming: 6 bases; J trimming: 0 bases; junction bases outside the gene matches: 5. The CDR3 totals 15 residues.

This chain links TRBV7-9 with TRBJ1-2; D is unclear. The CDR3 sequence is 15 residues long. V lost 0 bases and J lost 3, with 11 bases in between. Germline-derived CDR1 and CDR2 are SEHNR and FQNEAQ (reference sequence). The CDR3 loop is CASSLAGHDYYGYTF. CDR3 in DNA: TGTGCCAGCAGCTTAGCAGGCCACGACTACTATGGCTACACCTTC.

This clonotype came up many times. V gene TRBV29-1 combines with J gene TRBJ1-5, with 12 bases matching TRBD1. CDR1 is SQVTM and CDR2 is ANQGSEA in the germline V gene. Germline trimming cut 6 bases from V and 7 bases from J; bases unmatched to any gene: 10. This CDR3 contains 15 residues. This CDR3 is CSVSTGTGGSQPQHF. Written as DNA, the CDR3 is TGCAGCGTGTCGACCGGGACAGGGGGCAGCCAGCCCCAGCATTTT. Complete variable domain (other parts from reference TRBV29-1 and TRBJ1-5): SAVISQKPSRDICQRGTSLTIQCQVDSQVTMMFWYRQQPGQSLTLIATANQGSEATYESGFVIDKFPISRPNLTFSTLTVSNMSPEDSSIYLCSVSTGTGGSQPQHFGDGTRLSIL.

This clonotype has at least ten counts. This chain uses TRBV30 with TRBJ1-1; 7 nucleotides line up with TRBD1. Germline V gene data show CDR1 as GTSNPN and CDR2 as SVGIG (reference sequence). This CDR3 region has 15 residues. V lost 3 bases, J lost 5 bases, and 12 bases stayed unmatched. Here the CDR3 DNA reads TGTGCCTGGAGGCCTCCCACAGGGGTTTGGACTGAAGCTTTCTTT. Encoded protein: CAWRPPTGVWTEAFF. Filled out from reference TRBV30 and TRBJ1-1, the complete variable domain reads SQTIHQWPATLVQPVGSPLSLECTVEGTSNPNLYWYRQAAGRGLQLLFYSVGIGQISSEVPQNLSASRPQDRQFILSSKKLLLSDSGFYLCAWRPPTGVWTEAFFGQGTRLTVV.

This clonotype came up many times. The CDR3 here is CASSRTFRSYNEQFF. CDR3 DNA: TGTGCCAGCAGTCGGACTTTCCGCTCCTACAATGAGCAGTTCTTC. This chain links TRBV2 with TRBJ2-1; possible D gene TRBD2, 5 bases. The CDR3 is 15 residues long. The germline V gene has CDR1 SNHLY and CDR2 FYNNEI. V was clipped by 5 bases and J by 0 bases, with 11 bases between them.

This clonotype has at least ten counts. This chain connects TRBV18 to TRBJ2-7; TRBD1 might be the D (6 bases). V was pared by 8 bases and J by 1 base, with 12 bases between. The CDR3 consists of 13 residues. Looked up from germline, CDR1 is KGHSH and CDR2 is LQKENI. This CDR3 reads CASSGGGSYEQYF. CDR3 nucleotides: TGTGCCAGCAGTGGGGGCGGGTCCTACGAGCAGTACTTC. Full variable domain (remainder filled in from reference TRBV18 and TRBJ2-7): NAGVMQNPRHLVRRRGQEARLRCSPMKGHSHVYWYRQLPEEGLKFMVYLQKENIIDESGMPKERFSAEFPKEGPSILRIQQVVRGDSAAYFCASSGGGSYEQYFGPGTRLTVT.

This clonotype was recorded at least ten times. The chain carries TRBV7-9 and TRBJ1-2, with D perhaps matching TRBD1 (5 bases). The germline V gene has CDR1 SEHNR and CDR2 FQNEAQ (reference sequence). Trimming cost V 3 bases and J 0 bases, with 11 bases left between them. The CDR3 consists of 15 residues. The CDR3 is CASSFSGTPNYGYTF. The CDR3, as DNA: TGTGCCAGCAGCTTTTCCGGGACGCCTAACTATGGCTACACCTTC.